This TCR beta chain was retrieved from a study of shared clonotypes between healthy human individuals. Study-wide context: Sampling drew on donors who were a couple of women and three men aged 18 to 49.

With regard to this clone: The antigen is unknown.

General study results and limits: Rarefaction showed sorted-subset sequencing was incomplete despite large depth.

Naive CD8 cells lacked CD45RO, underwent positive selection for CCR7 and left out terminally differentiated effector memory CD45RA+ cells. The CDR3 spans 21 residues. V gave up 1 base and J gave up 6 bases; unmatched junction bases: 21. Germline-derived CDR1 and CDR2 are GTSNPN and SVGIG (reference sequence). Under the authors' procedure: ImmunoSEQ only sent back junction sequences with no quality scores, so filtering was done differently. This table comes from immunoSEQ multiplex PCR, and its TCRdb copy is limited to in-frame clones, with some not included. V and J calls and clone size come straight from that table; D and trimming were deduced from the DNA. The data show 560,000 or so clones, approximately 96% seen once.

The sample comprised naive CD8+ T cells sorted from blood. The sequence derives from a woman aged 30 to 39 in good health. The chain uses TRBV30 and TRBJ2-7; TRBD2 agrees at 16 bases. CDR3 sequence (DNA): TGTGCCTGGAGTGGGGCCTCAGAGGGGACTAGCGGGAGGGCCGGAGTTTCCGAGCAGTACTTC. It translates to CAWSGASEGTSGRAGVSEQYF.